These 8 T cell receptor beta chains share one sample of origin, sequenced in a study of T-cell memory formation after mild COVID-19. One entry per CDR3 protein results from TCRdb running MiXCR on the 5' RACE reads. This sample carries almost 250,000 distinct CDR3 sequences, 15% of them seen once, and the ten largest clones take 2% to 2.5%. The specimen was PBMCs or a T cell subset sorted from them (not recorded which). Receptors originate from an adult woman who had mild COVID-19 (a few samples of this study predate the infection). Cell type and time point are not known.

This clonotype appeared a few times. The chain links TRBV7-3 to TRBJ1-1, with D maybe TRBD1 (5 bases). This CDR3 is built from 15 residues. Germline CDR1 is SGHTA and CDR2 is FQGTGA. The V end lost 0 bases, the J end lost 3 bases, and 11 bases lay between the germline ends. In DNA form, the CDR3 reads TGTGCCAGCAGCTTAACATCAGGGTCGGACACTGAAGCTTTCTTT. The encoded protein is CASSLTSGSDTEAFF.

This sequence joins TRBV6-8 and TRBJ2-1, with D possibly being TRBD2 (5 bases). V was pared by 9 bases and J by 5 bases, with 17 bases between. CDR1 MNHGY and CDR2 SAAAGT come from the germline V gene. This CDR3 spans 14 amino acids. CDR3 sequence (DNA): TGTGCCAGACTAGGGAAGGTCTGGAACAATGAGCAGTTCTTC. As protein: CARLGKVWNNEQFF.

In its sample, this clonotype was seen a few times. The chain carries TRBV10-3 and TRBJ1-6; 11 bases align to TRBD1. J was trimmed by 10 bases and V by 6 bases; bases with no gene match: 5. Germline V gene sequence: CDR1 ENHRY, CDR2 SYGVKD. There are 14 residues in the CDR3. The CDR3, as DNA: TGTGCCATCAGCGGGACAGGGGGTCGGTCACCCCTCCACTTT. As protein: CAISGTGGRSPLHF.

In this sample, this clonotype turned up a few times. The chain carries TRBV5-6 and TRBJ2-7; the match to TRBD2 covers 11 bases. The CDR3 sequence is 16 residues long. Germline V gene sequence: CDR1 SGHDT, CDR2 YYEEEE. V lost 4 bases, J lost 1 base, and 7 bases stayed unmatched. The DNA of the CDR3 is TGTGCCAGCAGCCCCCGGACTAGCGGGTTATCCTACGAGCAGTACTTC. Its translation is CASSPRTSGLSYEQYF.

This clonotype has just a few counts. The chain uses TRBV24-1 and TRBJ2-5; TRBD1 matches 8 bases. The V gene end was trimmed by 8 bases and the J gene end by 2 bases; junction bases not matched to a gene: 6. Germline loops: CDR1 KGHDR, CDR2 SFDVKD. This CDR3 comprises 14 residues. DNA for the CDR3: TGTGCCACCAAGGGACAGGAGGGACAAGAGACCCAGTACTTC. Its protein is CATKGQEGQETQYF.

The rearrangement uses TRBV5-8 and TRBJ2-1; D not certain. Deletions cut 3 bases from V and 0 bases from J, with 10 bases between. The CDR3 has 15 amino acids. Germline V gene data show CDR1 as SGHTS and CDR2 as YDEGEE. CDR3 region: CASSSPQHSYNEQFF. The CDR3 nucleotides are TGTGCCAGCAGCTCTCCCCAGCACTCCTACAATGAGCAGTTCTTC.

There are many counts of this clonotype. The chain joins TRBV5-6 to TRBJ2-1; D not resolved. Per germline, CDR1 SGHDT and CDR2 YYEEEE. With 2 bases removed from V and 0 bases from J, the gap between germline ends came to 9 bases. This CDR3 contains 15 residues. The CDR3 sequence: CASSFLVNSYNEQFF. The DNA of the CDR3 is TGTGCCAGCAGCTTCTTAGTAAACTCCTACAATGAGCAGTTCTTC.

V gene TRBV24-1 combines with J gene TRBJ2-1; D remains unclear. The CDR3 length is 12 residues. The V and J ends lost 4 bases and 12 bases respectively, with 12 bases between them. Germline CDR1 KGHDR, CDR2 SFDVKD. CDR3 region: CATSEDGLRQFF. DNA for the CDR3: TGTGCCACCAGTGAGGACGGGCTGAGGCAGTTCTTC.